This T cell receptor (beta chain) is from a study of blood T cell repertoires in COVID-19. On the study more broadly: Spain, Italy and the United States supplied samples that represented acute and convalescent COVID-19. Nucleic acid was either cDNA or gDNA, and it came from T cells, B-cell-depleted T cells, or PBMCs.

In the original processing: Nucleated cell counts were estimated from reference gene primer amplification. Produced via immunoSEQ multiplex PCR; TCRdb's table is partial and in-frame only. V and J calls and clone size are those listed in that table; D and trimming were worked out from the DNA. Found here are some 30,000 clones, about 89% of them singletons; the top ten hold roughly 13%. The CDR3 sequence is 13 residues long. Germline-derived CDR1 and CDR2 are MNHEY and SVGEGT. The ends lost 2 bases at V and 9 bases at J; junction bases unmatched: 3. The chain carries TRBV6-2 or TRBV6-3 and TRBJ2-1; 8 bases line up with TRBD1. Specimen: peripheral blood. This clonotype was sampled from a man between 70 and 80 years old with active COVID-19. CDR3: CASSYDRGSEQFF. The CDR3 DNA is TGTGCCAGCAGTTACGACAGGGGAAGTGAGCAGTTCTTC.